This is a list of T cell receptor beta chains from one sample in a study of regulatory T cells in long-lasting Graves disease. TCRdb analysed the multiplex PCR reads with MiXCR anew, one entry per CDR3 protein. The table has 550,000 or so distinct CDR3 sequences, 12% seen once. The same specimen was also included in a second study, on T cells in Graves' hyperthyroidism and ophthalmopathy.

The specimen was peripheral blood mononuclear cells (PBMCs), collected at new diagnosis, from a patient treated with antithyroid drugs. These receptors were collected from a woman aged 30 to 39 with Graves disease. CDR3s include the opening cysteine and the closing phenylalanine or tryptophan. A D gene is named only where the DNA matches it firmly. For some rows the clone size is stated as once, few or many, or as a class when expanded; others skip it.

TRBV24-1,NA,many,TRBJ1-1,TGTGCCACCAGTGATTACGGAGGGGGGGCTTTCTTT,CATSDYGGGAFF
TRBV7-9,TRBD2,few,TRBJ2-1,TGTGCCAGCAGCTACTCTAGCGGGGGCTACAATGAGCAGTTCTTC,CASSYSSGGYNEQFF
TRBV13,NA,many,TRBJ2-3,TGTGCCAGCAGCTTCGGGGCGAGGCTGGATACGCAGTATTTT,CASSFGARLDTQYF
TRBV2,NA,many,TRBJ1-2,TGTGCCAGCCAGAATCCAACAGGACTCTATGGCTACACCTTC,CASQNPTGLYGYTF
TRBV6-2/TRBV6-3,TRBD1,few,TRBJ1-2,TGTGCCAGCAGTTACTCGACAGGGATGACTTATGGCTACACCTTC,CASSYSTGMTYGYTF
TRBV7-2,NA,many,TRBJ1-1,TGTGCCAGCAGCTTAGGCCAGGGAGTTATGAACACTGAAGCTTTCTTT,CASSLGQGVMNTEAFF
TRBV11-3,NA,many,TRBJ2-3,TGTGCCAGCAGCTTAGATTGGGGAAATACGCAGTATTTT,CASSLDWGNTQYF
TRBV20-1,TRBD1,few,TRBJ2-3,TGCAGTGCTAAGGGACAGGGGGCCCAAGCGGTCACAGATACGCAGTATTTT,CSAKGQGAQAVTDTQYF
TRBV10-3,NA,few,TRBJ1-5,TGTGCCATCAGCAGGGAGGGGGGTCAGCCCCAGCATTTT,CAISREGGQPQHF
TRBV20-1,NA,NA,TRBJ2-3,TGCAGTGCCACATTTCCTAGTGGGTCGGAGACGCAGTATTTT,CSATFPSGSETQYF
TRBV29-1,NA,many,TRBJ1-1,TGCAGCGTTGATTGGCACACTGAAGCTTTCTTT,CSVDWHTEAFF
TRBV27,TRBD2,many,TRBJ2-1,TGTGCCAGCAGTTTATACCCCCCCTCAGCGGGAGCCTACAATGAGCAGTTCTTC,CASSLYPPSAGAYNEQFF
TRBV7-9,TRBD1,NA,TRBJ1-2,TGTGCCAGCAGCTCCTACCACGGACAGGGTGGAGCCTATGGCTACACCTTC,CASSSYHGQGGAYGYTF
TRBV15,NA,few,TRBJ2-5,TGTGCCACCACGGTTAGGAGGGCCGGGGAGACCCAGTACTTC,CATTVRRAGETQYF
TRBV6-1,TRBD2,many,TRBJ2-3,TGTGCCAGCAGCCTAACTAGCGCAGATACGCAGTATTTT,CASSLTSADTQYF
TRBV4-3,TRBD2,NA,TRBJ2-3,TGCGCCAGCACCCAAGTGGGACTAGCGGGAGAAGTAACAGATACGCGGTATTTT,CASTQVGLAGEVTDTRYF
TRBV27,NA,NA,TRBJ2-7,TGTGCCAGCAGCTTGATCCGGGGAGGTCCACGGGAGCAGTACTTC,CASSLIRGGPREQYF
TRBV25-1,TRBD2,many,TRBJ2-1,TGTGCCAGCAGTGAATATCAAACACCTGGGACTAGCGGGAGGGAGGCTGAGCAGTTCTTC,CASSEYQTPGTSGREAEQFF
TRBV9,NA,many,TRBJ2-3,TGTGCCAGCAGCGTAGCCGACGGGGGTCTAGGTACGCAGTATTTT,CASSVADGGLGTQYF
TRBV11-2,NA,many,TRBJ2-1,TGTGCCAGCAGCGGCGAAGTAGAGCGGTCCTACAATGAGCAGTTCTTC,CASSGEVERSYNEQFF
TRBV6-1,TRBD1,many,TRBJ1-6,TGTGCCAGCAGACCACCGGGACAGTCTTATAATTCACCCCTCCACTTT,CASRPPGQSYNSPLHF
TRBV20-1,NA,many,TRBJ2-1,TGCAGTGCTAGTCGAAGCGGCCTGTCCTACAATGAGCAGTTCTTC,CSASRSGLSYNEQFF
TRBV5-5,NA,many,TRBJ2-1,TGTGCCAGCAGCGAGCGATTGGCCGCCAGTGACAATGAGCAGTTCTTC,CASSERLAASDNEQFF